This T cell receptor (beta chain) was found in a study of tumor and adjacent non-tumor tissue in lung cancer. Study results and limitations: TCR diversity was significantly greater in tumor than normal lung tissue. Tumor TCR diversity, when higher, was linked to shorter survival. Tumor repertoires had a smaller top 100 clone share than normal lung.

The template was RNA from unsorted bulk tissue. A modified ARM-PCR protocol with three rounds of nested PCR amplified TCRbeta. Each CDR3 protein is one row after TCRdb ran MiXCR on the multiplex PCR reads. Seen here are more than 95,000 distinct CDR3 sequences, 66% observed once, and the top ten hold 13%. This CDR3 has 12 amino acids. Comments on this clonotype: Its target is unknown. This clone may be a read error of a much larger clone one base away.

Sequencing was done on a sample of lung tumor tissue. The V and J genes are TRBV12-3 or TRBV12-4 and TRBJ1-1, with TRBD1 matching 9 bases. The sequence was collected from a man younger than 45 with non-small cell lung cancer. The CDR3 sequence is CAGSPGTGLSFF. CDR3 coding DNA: TGTGCCGGCAGTCCCGGGACAGGGCTGTCTTTCTTT.